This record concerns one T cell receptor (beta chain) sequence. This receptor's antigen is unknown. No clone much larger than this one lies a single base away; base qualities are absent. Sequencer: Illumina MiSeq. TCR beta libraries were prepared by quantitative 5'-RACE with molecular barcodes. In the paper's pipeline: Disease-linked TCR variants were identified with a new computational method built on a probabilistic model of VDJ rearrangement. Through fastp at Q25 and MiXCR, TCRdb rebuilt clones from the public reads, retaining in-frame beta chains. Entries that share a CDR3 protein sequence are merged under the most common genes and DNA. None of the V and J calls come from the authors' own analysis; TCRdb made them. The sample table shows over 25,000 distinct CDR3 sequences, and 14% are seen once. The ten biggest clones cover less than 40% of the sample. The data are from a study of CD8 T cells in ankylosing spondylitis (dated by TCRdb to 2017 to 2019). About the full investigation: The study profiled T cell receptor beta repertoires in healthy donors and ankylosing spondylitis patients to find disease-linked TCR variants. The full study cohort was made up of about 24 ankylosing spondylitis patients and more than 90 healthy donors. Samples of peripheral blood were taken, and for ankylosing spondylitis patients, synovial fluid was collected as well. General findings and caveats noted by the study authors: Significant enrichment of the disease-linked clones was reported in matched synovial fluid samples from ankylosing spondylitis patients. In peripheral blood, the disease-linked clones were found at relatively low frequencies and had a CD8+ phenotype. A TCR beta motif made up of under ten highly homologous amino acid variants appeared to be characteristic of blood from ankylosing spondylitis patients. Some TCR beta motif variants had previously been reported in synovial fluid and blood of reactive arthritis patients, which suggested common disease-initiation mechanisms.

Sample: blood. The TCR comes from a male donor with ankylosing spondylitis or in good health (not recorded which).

The bases read TGTGCCAGCAGTTATGCTTCTGAGCAGTACTTC. Its amino acids are CASSYASEQYF. This chain joins TRBV28 to TRBJ2-7; no D segment can be confidently identified. The CDR3 starts with the cysteine, ends with the phenylalanine, and has 11 residues. The only DNA kept is the CDR3, 33 bases in frame from the first base. V and J are truncated by 4 bases and 7 bases respectively, leaving an intervening sequence of 8 bases. In the germline V gene, CDR1 corresponds to MDHEN and CDR2 to SYDVKM.